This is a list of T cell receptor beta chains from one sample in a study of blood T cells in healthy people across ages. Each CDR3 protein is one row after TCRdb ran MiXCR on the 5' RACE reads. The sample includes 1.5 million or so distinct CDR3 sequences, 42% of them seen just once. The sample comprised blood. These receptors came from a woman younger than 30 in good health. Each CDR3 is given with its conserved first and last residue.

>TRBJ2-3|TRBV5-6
CASSFEEDTQYF
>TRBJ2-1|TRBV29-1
CKAGDNEQFF
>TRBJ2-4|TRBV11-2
CASSYPLRVAKNIQYF
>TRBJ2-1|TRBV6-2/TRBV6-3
CASSTDRGQDNEQFF
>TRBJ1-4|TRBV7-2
CASSPRGQGTEKLFF
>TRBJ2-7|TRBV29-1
CSVRDGRAPQYF
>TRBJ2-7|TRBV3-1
CASSQNIYEQYF
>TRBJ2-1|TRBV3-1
CASSHVGSYNEQFF
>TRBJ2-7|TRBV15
CATSRERAGATYEQYF
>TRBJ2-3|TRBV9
CASSVDGRLSTDTQYF
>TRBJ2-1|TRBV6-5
CASRTGQWGIGNEQFF
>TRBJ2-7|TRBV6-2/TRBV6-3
CASSPFDAKGYEQYF
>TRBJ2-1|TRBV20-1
CSARRQGRQSNEQFF
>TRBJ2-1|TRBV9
CASSVGWSSGGSYNEQFF
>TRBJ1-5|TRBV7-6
CASSLALDVPQHF
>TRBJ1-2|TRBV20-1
CSATQSNGYTF
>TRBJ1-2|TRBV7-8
CASSLVRDGGYTF
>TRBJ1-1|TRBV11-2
CASSFSQDRGKSMNTEAFF
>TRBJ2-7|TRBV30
CAWNTGSSYEQYF
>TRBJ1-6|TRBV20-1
CSASRGRASPLHF
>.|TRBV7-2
CASSSSRVYEQYF
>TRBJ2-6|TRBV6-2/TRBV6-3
CASSRPLDRASSVLTF
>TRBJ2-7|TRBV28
CASSLKRTPSYEQYF
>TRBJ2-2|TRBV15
CATSRDWEGLAFGELFF
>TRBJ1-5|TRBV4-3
CASSQGLGLQPQHF
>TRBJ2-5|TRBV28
CASPSGENEQYF
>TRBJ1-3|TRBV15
CATSREAAGAYSGNTIYF
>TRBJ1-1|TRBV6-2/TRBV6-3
CASSRPDGGYTEAFF
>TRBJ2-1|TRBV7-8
CASSPRFGLAETYNEQFF
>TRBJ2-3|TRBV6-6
CASTFSGNTDTQYF
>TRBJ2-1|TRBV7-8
CASILTGQGLNEQFF
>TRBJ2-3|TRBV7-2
CASSPWTRGRTDTQYF
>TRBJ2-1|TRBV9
CASSVVSSGGKNEQFF
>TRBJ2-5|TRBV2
CASSPGTSGRMETQYF